The clone carrying this TCR beta chain was seen a handful of times. TCRdb analysed the 5' RACE reads with MiXCR anew, one entry per CDR3 protein. The sample comprises roughly 32,000 distinct CDR3 sequences, about 10% of which are singletons, and more than 10% rests with the top ten. This sample was taken from a study of T cells after yellow fever vaccination. For the study at large: A sort based on CD3, CD45RA, CCR7 and CD95 yielded the EM, EMRA, CM and Tscm memory subsets. Fractions containing few cells were prepared with SMART-Seq v4 Ultra Low Input. General study results and limits: Abundant clonotypes from the bulk population could get into FACS-sorted repertoires as contaminants. Booster samples showed a return of most primary-vaccination clones (roughly 96% CD4, around 88% CD8).

This CDR3 is built from 13 residues. Germline assignment: CDR1 SGHTS and CDR2 YDEGEE. V lost 7 bases, J lost 4 bases, and 7 bases stayed unmatched. This TCR derives from a young man who received the YFV17D yellow fever vaccine. This chain uses TRBV5-8 with TRBJ2-5; 7 bases agree with TRBD1. The source material was PBMCs, either bulk or a sorted T-cell subset (CD4+, CD8+, memory, or dextramer-sorted; not recorded which), sampled around 15 days after the first yellow fever vaccination. In DNA, the CDR3 is TGTGCCAGCCGACAGGGTGTGGGAGAGACCCAGTACTTC. Translating it yields CASRQGVGETQYF.